This T cell receptor (beta chain) came from a study of T-cell reconstitution after alpha-beta-depleted transplantation in children. The authors prepared the TCRbeta library with unique molecular identifiers. TCRdb called the PCR reads again in MiXCR, with one record for every CDR3 protein. This table has some 350,000 distinct CDR3 sequences, around 15% appearing once. Study results and limitations: Surviving recipient T cells and thymic progenitors accounted for the high day-60 TCRbeta diversity observed in some patients.

V gave up 4 bases and J gave up 5 bases; unmatched junction bases: 8. The CDR3 contains 16 residues. CDR1 SGHTA and CDR2 FQGNSA come from the germline V gene. Worth noting for this clonotype: Its target is not known.

J is TRBJ2-2 and V is TRBV7-2; 9 bases are a match to TRBD2. Specimen: PBMCs, mostly from graft donor cells, collected 360 days after TCRalphabeta/CD19-depleted stem cell transplant. This receptor was obtained from a male patient between 2 and 9 years old who had a stem cell transplant for acute lymphoblastic leukemia, so the T cells may come from the graft donor. CDR3 region: CASSSYSGRRTGELFF. The CDR3 coding sequence is TGTGCCAGCAGCTCCTATAGCGGGAGACGGACCGGGGAGCTGTTTTTT. The full variable domain, its missing parts supplied by reference TRBV7-2 and TRBJ2-2, is GAGVSQSPSNKVTEKGKDVELRCDPISGHTALYWYRQSLGQGLEFLIYFQGNSAPDKSGLPSDRFSAERTGGSVSTLTIQRTQQEDSAVYLCASSSYSGRRTGELFFGEGSRLTVL.